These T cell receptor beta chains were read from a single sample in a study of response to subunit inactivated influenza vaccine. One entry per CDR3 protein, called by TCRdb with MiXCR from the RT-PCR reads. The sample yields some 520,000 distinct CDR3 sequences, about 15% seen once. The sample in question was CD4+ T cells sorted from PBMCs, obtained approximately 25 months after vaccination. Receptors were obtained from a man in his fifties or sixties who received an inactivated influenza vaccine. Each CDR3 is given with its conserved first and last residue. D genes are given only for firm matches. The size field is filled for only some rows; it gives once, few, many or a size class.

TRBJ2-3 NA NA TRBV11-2 CASSLGFRTGRSTDTQYF TGTGCCAGCAGCTTAGGGTTTCGCACAGGCCGAAGCACAGATACGCAGTATTTT
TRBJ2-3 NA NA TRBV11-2 CASSLVPNRGTDTQYF TGTGCCAGCAGCTTAGTTCCTAACAGGGGCACAGATACGCAGTATTTT
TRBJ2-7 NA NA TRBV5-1 CASSLIVGDEQYF TGCGCCAGCAGCTTGATAGTGGGTGACGAGCAGTACTTC
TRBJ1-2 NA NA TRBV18 CASSPDLGGGYTF TGTGCCAGCTCACCGGACTTGGGTGGCGGCTACACCTTC
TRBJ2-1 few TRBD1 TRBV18 CASSPLATGRGNEQFF TGTGCCAGCTCACCACTTGCGACAGGGAGAGGCAATGAGCAGTTCTTC
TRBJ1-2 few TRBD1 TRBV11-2 CASSLDGAGGGYGYTF TGTGCCAGCAGCTTAGATGGGGCAGGGGGAGGTTATGGCTACACCTTC
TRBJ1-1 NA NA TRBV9 CASSVGEANTEAFF TGTGCCAGCAGCGTAGGCGAGGCTAACACTGAAGCTTTCTTT
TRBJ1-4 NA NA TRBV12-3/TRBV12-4 CASSLALTATNEKLFF TGTGCCAGCAGTTTAGCGCTAACGGCAACTAATGAAAAACTGTTTTTT
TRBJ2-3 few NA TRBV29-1 CSVEEKADTQYF TGCAGCGTTGAAGAGAAAGCAGATACGCAGTATTTT
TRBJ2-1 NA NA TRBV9 CASSVEGSAYNEQFF TGTGCCAGCAGCGTAGAAGGCTCGGCTTACAATGAGCAGTTCTTC
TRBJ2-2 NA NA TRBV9 CASSVEHTGELFF TGTGCCAGCAGCGTAGAACACACCGGGGAGCTGTTTTTT
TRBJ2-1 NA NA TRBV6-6 CASSPTRAEQFF TGTGCCAGCAGCCCCACTAGGGCCGAGCAGTTCTTC
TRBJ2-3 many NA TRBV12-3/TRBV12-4 CASSAADTQYF TGTGCCAGCAGCGCGGCAGATACGCAGTATTTT
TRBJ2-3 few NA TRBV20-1 CSASLLGQGADTQYF TGCAGTGCTAGTCTCCTGGGGCAGGGAGCAGATACGCAGTATTTT
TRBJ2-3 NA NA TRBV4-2 CASSPTVRTGGTDTQYF TGTGCCAGCAGCCCCACCGTAAGGACGGGAGGCACAGATACGCAGTATTTT
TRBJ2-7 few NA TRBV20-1 CSASRTGAPYYEQYF TGCAGTGCTAGTAGGACGGGAGCCCCATATTACGAGCAGTACTTC
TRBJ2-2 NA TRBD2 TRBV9 CAIRAPTSGDRELFF TGTGCCATCAGAGCCCCGACTAGCGGGGACAGGGAGCTGTTTTTT
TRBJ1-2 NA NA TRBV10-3 CAISEVGGRDYGYTF TGTGCCATCAGTGAGGTCGGGGGCAGAGACTATGGCTACACCTTC
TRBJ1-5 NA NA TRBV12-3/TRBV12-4 CASSLPGGRPQHF TGTGCCAGCAGTCTTCCGGGGGGTAGGCCCCAGCATTTT
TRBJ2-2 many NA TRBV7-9 CASSLARTSKDGELFF TGTGCCAGCAGCTTAGCCCGTACTAGTAAGGACGGGGAGCTGTTTTTT
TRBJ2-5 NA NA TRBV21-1 CASSPRTGSETQYF TGTGCCAGCAGCCCCCGGACAGGGTCGGAGACCCAGTACTTC
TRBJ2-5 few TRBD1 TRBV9 CASSPSSDRGPQYF TGTGCCAGCAGCCCGTCTTCCGACAGGGGGCCCCAGTACTTC
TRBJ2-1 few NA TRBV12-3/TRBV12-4 CASSLLLGSYNEQFF TGTGCCAGCAGTTTACTCCTAGGAAGCTACAATGAGCAGTTCTTC
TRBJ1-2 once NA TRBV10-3 CAISESTGANYGYTF TGTGCCATCAGTGAGTCGACGGGGGCGAACTATGGCTACACCTTC
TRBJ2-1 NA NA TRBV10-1 CASSGRYSYNEQFF TGCGCCAGCAGTGGGAGATACTCCTACAATGAGCAGTTCTTC
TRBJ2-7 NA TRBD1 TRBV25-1 CASRGTGGHEQYF TGTGCCAGCAGGGGGACAGGGGGCCACGAGCAGTACTTC
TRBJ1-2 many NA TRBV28 CASSLGSGAGGYGYTF TGTGCCAGCAGTTTAGGCTCAGGGGCAGGAGGGTATGGCTACACCTTC
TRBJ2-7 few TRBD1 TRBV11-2 CASSPGTGASYEQYF TGTGCCAGCAGCCCCGGGACAGGGGCCTCCTACGAGCAGTACTTC
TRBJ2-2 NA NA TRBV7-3 CASSLARDTGELFF TGTGCCAGCAGCTTAGCCAGGGACACCGGGGAGCTGTTTTTT
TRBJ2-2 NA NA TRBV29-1 CSVEASYPGELFF TGCAGCGTTGAAGCGAGCTATCCCGGGGAGCTGTTTTTT
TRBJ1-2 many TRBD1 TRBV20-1 CSAETGGYGYTF TGCAGTGCAGAAACAGGGGGCTATGGCTACACCTTC
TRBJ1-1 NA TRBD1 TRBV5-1 CASSLGQAGIAVNTEAFF TGCGCCAGCAGCCTGGGACAGGCGGGCATTGCGGTGAACACTGAAGCTTTCTTT
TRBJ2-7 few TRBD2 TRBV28 CASRTGTSGYEQYF TGTGCCAGCAGGACCGGGACTAGCGGGTACGAGCAGTACTTC
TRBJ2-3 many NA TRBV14 CASSHPASTDTQYF TGTGCCAGCAGCCATCCAGCGTCCACAGATACGCAGTATTTT
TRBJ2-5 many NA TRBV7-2 CASSPGPRETQYF TGTGCCAGCAGTCCCGGACCCAGGGAGACCCAGTACTTC
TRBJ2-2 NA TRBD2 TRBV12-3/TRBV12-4 CASSQLAGRTGELFF TGTGCCAGCAGCCAACTAGCGGGGCGGACCGGGGAGCTGTTTTTT
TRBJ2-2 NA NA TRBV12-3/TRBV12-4 CASSLTSRGGELFF TGTGCCAGCAGTTTAACCAGTCGTGGCGGGGAGCTGTTTTTT
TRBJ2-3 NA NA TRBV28 CASSLSIDTQYF TGTGCCAGCAGTTTATCAATTGATACGCAGTATTTT
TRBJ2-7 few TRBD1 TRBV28 CASTRGQGAPYEQYF TGTGCCAGCACGAGGGGACAGGGGGCCCCCTACGAGCAGTACTTC
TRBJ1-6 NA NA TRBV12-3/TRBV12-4 CASSLSGSGSPLHF TGTGCCAGCAGTTTGTCGGGGAGTGGGTCACCCCTCCACTTT
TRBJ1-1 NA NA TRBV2 CASSGSGVGTEAFF TGTGCCAGCAGTGGATCCGGAGTGGGGACTGAAGCTTTCTTT
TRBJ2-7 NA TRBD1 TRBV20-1 CSGLRQGLSYEQYF TGCAGTGGGCTTCGACAGGGGTTATCCTACGAGCAGTACTTC
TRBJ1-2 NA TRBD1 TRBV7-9 CASSLRTGWGYTF TGTGCCAGCAGCTTAAGGACAGGTTGGGGCTACACCTTC
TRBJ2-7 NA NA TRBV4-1 CASSSLVSYEQYF TGCGCCAGCAGTAGTTTGGTCTCCTACGAGCAGTACTTC
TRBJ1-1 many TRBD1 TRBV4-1 CASSHPGQGSTEAFF TGCGCCAGCAGCCACCCGGGACAGGGGAGCACTGAAGCTTTCTTT
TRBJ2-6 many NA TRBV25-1 CASSEAGSGANVLTF TGTGCCAGCAGTGAAGCAGGGTCTGGGGCCAACGTCCTGACTTTC
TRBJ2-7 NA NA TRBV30 CAWSVTVGEQYF TGTGCCTGGAGTGTGACGGTTGGGGAGCAGTACTTC
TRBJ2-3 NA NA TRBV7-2 CASSAASTDTQYF TGTGCCAGCAGCGCAGCTAGCACAGATACGCAGTATTTT
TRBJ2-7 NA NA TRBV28 CASSLTTPYEQYF TGTGCCAGCAGTTTAACTACCCCCTACGAGCAGTACTTC
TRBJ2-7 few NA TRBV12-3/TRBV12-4 CASSFWGSSYEQYF TGTGCCAGCAGTTTTTGGGGGAGCTCCTACGAGCAGTACTTC
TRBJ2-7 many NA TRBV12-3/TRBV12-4 CASTLGWGAAYEQYF TGTGCCAGCACTCTTGGGTGGGGGGCGGCCTACGAGCAGTACTTC
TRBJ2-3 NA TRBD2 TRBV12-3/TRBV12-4 CASSFGGTSGSWSTQYF TGTGCCAGCAGTTTTGGCGGGACTAGCGGGAGCTGGAGTACGCAGTATTTT
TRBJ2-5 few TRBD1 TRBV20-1 CSARDPRFRDRAKTQYF TGCAGTGCTAGAGACCCCCGTTTCCGGGACAGGGCCAAGACCCAGTACTTC
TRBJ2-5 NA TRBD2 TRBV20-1 CSVSRLAGNQETQYF TGCAGTGTTAGTCGACTAGCGGGAAACCAAGAGACCCAGTACTTC
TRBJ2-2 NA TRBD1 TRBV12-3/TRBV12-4 CASSWAGTGNNTGELFF TGTGCCAGCAGTTGGGCCGGGACAGGAAATAACACCGGGGAGCTGTTTTTT